A selection of T cell receptor beta chains follows, all from one sample in a study of T cell responses to AZD1222 COVID-19 vaccine. Only in-frame clones appear in the TCRdb table, and some are missing; sequencing was by immunoSEQ multiplex PCR. The sample lists 150,000 to 170,000 clones; roughly nine tenths were seen once. Sequenced material: peripheral blood, taken on day 0 of AZD1222 vaccination. Receptors originate from an adult in good health. Each CDR3 is given with its conserved first and last residue. A D gene is named only where the DNA matches it firmly. Size values are once, few and many counts, or a class for expanded clones, and some rows have none.

cdr3_nt,cdr3_aa,d_call,clone_size,v_call,j_call
TGTGCCAGCAGCCGTAGCGGGGGGTTCAATGAGCAGTTCTTC,CASSRSGGFNEQFF,TRBD2,NA,TRBV5-4,TRBJ2-1
TGTGCCAGCAGCCAGGAGGAACACGTCTACGAGCAGTACTTC,CASSQEEHVYEQYF,NA,NA,TRBV3-1/TRBV3-2,TRBJ2-7
TGTGCCAGCAGTTACGGGCGGAACACTGAAGCTTTCTTT,CASSYGRNTEAFF,NA,NA,TRBV6-5,TRBJ1-1
TGTGCCAGCTCTTTTCAGGGTGGCATTGGCTACACCTTC,CASSFQGGIGYTF,NA,NA,TRBV5-6,TRBJ1-2
TGTGCCAGCACCAAGAGCTACGGTTCTAACTATGGCTACACCTTC,CASTKSYGSNYGYTF,NA,NA,TRBV6-5,TRBJ1-2
TGTGCCAGCAGTGAGCCTCCGGGACAGGGAATTCGGTCTTCCTATGGCTACACCTTC,CASSEPPGQGIRSSYGYTF,TRBD1,once,TRBV6-1,TRBJ1-2
TGTGCCAGCAGCCAATCACAACTGGGAGAAAAACTGTTTTTT,CASSQSQLGEKLFF,NA,NA,TRBV16,TRBJ1-4
TGTGCCAGCTCTTCGGCTAGCGGGGTTTACGAGCAGTACTTC,CASSSASGVYEQYF,TRBD2,NA,TRBV6-6,TRBJ2-7
TGTGCCAGCAGCGCGGGCCTAGCAAATGACGGGGAGCTGTTTTTT,CASSAGLANDGELFF,NA,NA,TRBV7-2,TRBJ2-2
TGTGCCAGCAAGGAGGGAGGCTACACCTTC,CASKEGGYTF,NA,NA,TRBV6-6,TRBJ1-2
TGTGCTAGCAGCTTCAGTGAAGGATACGAGCAGTACTTC,CASSFSEGYEQYF,NA,once,TRBV7-7,TRBJ2-7
TGTGCCATCAGCCGGGGGACTAGCGGGGGGAAAGAGCAGTACTTC,CAISRGTSGGKEQYF,TRBD2,NA,TRBV10-3,TRBJ2-7
TGTGCCAGCTCACCTAAACGTACGAACACTGAAGCTTTCTTT,CASSPKRTNTEAFF,NA,once,TRBV18,TRBJ1-1
TGCGCCAGCAGCCCCTTGGGTGTCGCCGAGCAGTACTTC,CASSPLGVAEQYF,NA,NA,TRBV5-1,TRBJ2-7
TGTGCCAGCAGTTATGGGGGCATCGCGAACACCGGGGAGCTGTTTTTT,CASSYGGIANTGELFF,NA,NA,TRBV7-2,TRBJ2-2
TGTGCCAGCAGTACACTAGGGTGGGGTGTGGAGACCCAGTACTTC,CASSTLGWGVETQYF,NA,NA,TRBV6-5,TRBJ2-5
TGTGCCAGCAGTCCCCGGGGCGGGGCAGGGGAGCTGTTTTTT,CASSPRGGAGELFF,NA,NA,TRBV28,TRBJ2-2
TGTGCCAGTAGCCGGGGACAGGGGGCGGGTACCGGGGAGCTGTTTTTT,CASSRGQGAGTGELFF,TRBD1,once,TRBV19,TRBJ2-2
TGTGCCAGCAGCTTACCACGGGGCCCATCCGATACGCAGTATTTT,CASSLPRGPSDTQYF,NA,NA,TRBV7-9,TRBJ2-3
TGTGCCAGCAGCCAACGAGGGTCTGAAGCTTTCTTT,CASSQRGSEAFF,NA,NA,TRBV3-1/TRBV3-2,TRBJ1-1
TGTGCCAGCAGTTTAATGGGGGGGCAGTACTTC,CASSLMGGQYF,NA,NA,TRBV28,TRBJ2-7
TGTGCCAGCAGCTTGTTGGCAGGGGGAGATACGCAGTATTTT,CASSLLAGGDTQYF,TRBD1,NA,TRBV5-6,TRBJ2-3
TGTGCCAGCAGTTCGGCAGGGAGGCTGGAACTGTTTTTT,CASSSAGRLELFF,NA,NA,TRBV27,TRBJ1-4
TGTGCCAGCACAGCGGACAGACACCGATACGAGCAGTACTTC,CASTADRHRYEQYF,NA,once,TRBV2,TRBJ2-7
TGTGCCAGTAGTTCGGCGAACACTGAAGCTTTCTTT,CASSSANTEAFF,NA,NA,TRBV19,TRBJ1-1
TGCGCCAGCAGCCACCAGGGGTTGGACTATGGCTACACCTTC,CASSHQGLDYGYTF,NA,NA,TRBV4-1,TRBJ1-2
TGCGCCAGCAGAGCCGGGACAGGGAGTTCTTTCTTT,CASRAGTGSSFF,TRBD1,NA,TRBV10-2,TRBJ1-1
TGTGCCAGCAGCGTAGACCCTAATAGCAATCAGCCCCAGCATTTT,CASSVDPNSNQPQHF,NA,NA,TRBV9,TRBJ1-5
TGTGCCAGCAGACGACTACAGGCGCTCCGTTTTAGCAATCAGCCCCAGCATTTT,CASRRLQALRFSNQPQHF,NA,NA,TRBV3-1/TRBV3-2,TRBJ1-5
TGTGCCAGCAGTTCGGCTAGCACTGAAGCTTTCTTT,CASSSASTEAFF,NA,NA,TRBV28,TRBJ1-1
TGTGCCAGCAGCCCTAGCGCCGGGCAGGGCGATGGCTACACCTTC,CASSPSAGQGDGYTF,NA,NA,TRBV7-2,TRBJ1-2
TGTGCCAGCAGCCAAGTAGGGGACTCTGAAGCTTTCTTT,CASSQVGDSEAFF,NA,once,TRBV4-2,TRBJ1-1
TGTGCCAGCAGTTACCCCTCCGGGACAGGAGCCAACCCCCTCCACTTT,CASSYPSGTGANPLHF,TRBD1,NA,TRBV6-5,TRBJ1-6
TGTGCCAGCAGCTTGCGGGGCCAAGAGACCCAGTACTTC,CASSLRGQETQYF,NA,NA,TRBV5-6,TRBJ2-5
TGTGCCAGCAGCCGGGACAGGGTCTCTGGAAACACCATATATTTT,CASSRDRVSGNTIYF,TRBD1,NA,TRBV11-2,TRBJ1-3
TGCGCCAGCAGCCAAGATCGCGTGGGGAACTATGGCTACACCTTC,CASSQDRVGNYGYTF,NA,NA,TRBV4-3,TRBJ1-2
TGTGCCAGCAGTGGGGGGCGAAATGAAAAACTGTTTTTT,CASSGGRNEKLFF,NA,few,TRBV28,TRBJ1-4
TGTGCCAGCAGCTTAGGATTTGAGGGTAATGAGCAGTTCTTC,CASSLGFEGNEQFF,NA,NA,TRBV7-2,TRBJ2-1
TGCAGTGCCAGGACAGGGAATGGCTACACCTTC,CSARTGNGYTF,TRBD1,NA,TRBV20-1,TRBJ1-2
TGTGCCACCCACAACTGGGAAACTAATGAAAAACTGTTTTTT,CATHNWETNEKLFF,NA,NA,TRBV15,TRBJ1-4
TGTGCCAGCAGTCAGGGAGATCAGCCCCAGCATTTT,CASSQGDQPQHF,NA,NA,TRBV6-6,TRBJ1-5
TGTGCCAGCAGCTTGACTAGCGGGGGCATCCAAGAGACCCAGTACTTC,CASSLTSGGIQETQYF,TRBD2,NA,TRBV7-2,TRBJ2-5
TGTGCCAGCAGTTCAGACGGATACAATGAGCAGTTCTTC,CASSSDGYNEQFF,NA,once,TRBV12-3/TRBV12-4,TRBJ2-1
TGTGCCAGCAGCGGACAGGGGGCATTCACTGAAGCTTTCTTT,CASSGQGAFTEAFF,TRBD1,NA,TRBV2,TRBJ1-1
TGTGCCAGTAGCCCCCCGGGACAGGGGGTGACCCAGTACTTC,CASSPPGQGVTQYF,TRBD1,NA,TRBV19,TRBJ2-5